The 26 T cell receptor beta chains in this list originate from one sample, sequenced in a study of CD8 T cells in Susac syndrome (dated by TCRdb to between 2017 and 2020). The library came from the immunoSEQ multiplex PCR assay. RNA was extracted using the RNeasy kit, and roughly 0.45 to 1 microgram was reverse transcribed with random hexamers. TCRdb applied fastp at Q25 and MiXCR to the public reads, then kept only in-frame beta chains. All rows with the same CDR3 protein become a single entry with the most common DNA and genes. In this sample the table shows under 550,000 distinct CDR3 sequences, approximately 85% of which occur a single time. The top ten clones comprise about 0.12% of the sample. Sequencing was carried out using CD8+ T cells from PBMCs. Source of these receptors: a human donor with multiple sclerosis.

The genes are TRBV9 and TRBJ2-1; 7 bases line up with TRBD2. Germline lookup yields CDR1 SGDLS and CDR2 YYNGEE. With 3 bases clipped from V and 1 base from J, the junction kept 4 bases outside the gene matches. The CDR3 sequence is 15 residues long. As DNA, the CDR3 is TGTGCCAGCAGCGCGAGCGGGGATTCCTACAATGAGCAGTTCTTC. It is translated as CASSASGDSYNEQFF.

The chain carries TRBV1 and TRBJ1-5; the table gives TRBD1 as D, unverified against the DNA. TRBV1 is a pseudogene locus. The CDR3 runs 16 residues. The CDR3 nucleotides read TGCACCAGCAGCGTTCTCCGGGACCCCCGAGAGACGCCCCAGCATTTT. Protein sequence: CTSSVLRDPRETPQHF.

The chain joins TRBV28 to TRBJ2-2; either TRBD1 or TRBD2 may supply D (6 bases each). Germline CDR1 reads MDHEN; CDR2 reads SYDVKM. Between the trimmed V and J ends, which lost 8 bases and 1 base, there was a span of 11 bases. There are 14 residues in the CDR3. The CDR3 is CASEGGVNTGELFF. In DNA form, the CDR3 reads TGTGCCAGCGAGGGGGGAGTGAACACCGGGGAGCTGTTTTTT.

The chain joins TRBV20-1 to TRBJ1-2, with a weak D call TRBD1 (6 bases). CDR1 and CDR2 from the germline V gene are DFQATT and SNEGSKA (reference sequence). V lost 0 bases and J lost 3, with 11 bases in between. The CDR3 spans 14 residues. The CDR3 spells CSARDLRTDYGYTF. The CDR3 nucleotides read TGCAGTGCTAGAGATTTACGGACAGACTATGGCTACACCTTC.

The genes are TRBV3-1 and TRBJ2-3, with 11 bases fitting TRBD2. The germline CDR1 and CDR2 sequences are LGHDT and YNNKEL (reference sequence). Germline trimming cut 3 bases from V and 3 bases from J; bases unmatched to any gene: 11. The CDR3 has 18 amino acids. CDR3 sequence (DNA): TGTGCCAGCAGCCAGACAGGGAACCTAGCGGGAGGAACAGATACGCAGTATTTT. This encodes CASSQTGNLAGGTDTQYF.

The rearrangement uses TRBV7-9 and TRBJ2-7, with D unclear. V was trimmed by 4 bases and J by 6 bases, leaving 16 bases between them. There are 14 residues in the CDR3. CDR1 is SEHNR, CDR2 FQNEAQ, per germline (reference sequence). The CDR3 loop reads CASSSPLDGVEQYF. The CDR3 nucleotides read TGTGCCAGCAGCTCCCCCCTTGATGGGGTCGAGCAGTACTTC.

The J gene is TRBJ2-1, the V gene TRBV27, with D possibly matching TRBD2 (7 bases). Trimming stripped 1 base from V and 6 bases from J, with 10 bases between. There are 14 residues in the CDR3. Germline V gives CDR1 MNHEY, CDR2 SMNVEV (reference sequence). As DNA, the CDR3 is TGTGCCAGCAGTTTATGGGGGGGGCCCAATGAGCAGTTCTTC. The encoded protein is CASSLWGGPNEQFF.

This chain joins TRBV12-3 or TRBV12-4 and TRBJ1-2, with D possibly being TRBD1 (6 bases). The V gene lost 5 bases and the J gene lost 4 bases, with 17 bases spanning the gap. This CDR3 spans 15 amino acids. The CDR3 region has the DNA TGTGCCAGCAGTCTTCTAGGGGGGACAATCTATGGCTACACCTTC. Translating it yields CASSLLGGTIYGYTF.

The chain recombines TRBV5-1 with TRBJ1-1, with 9 bases lining up with TRBD1. Per germline, CDR1 SGHRS and CDR2 YFSETQ. The CDR3 covers 14 residues. V trimming: 4 bases; J trimming: 5 bases; junction bases outside the gene matches: 6. The CDR3 DNA reads as TGCGCCAGCAGCCGGGGACAGGGTGAAACTGAAGCTTTCTTT. This codes for CASSRGQGETEAFF.

The rearrangement links TRBV12-3 or TRBV12-4 to TRBJ2-2; D perhaps matches TRBD2 (6 bases). The CDR3 is 12 amino acids. Trimming stripped 8 bases from V and 5 bases from J, with 9 bases between. In nucleotides, the CDR3 is TGTGCCAGCCCCCGGGGGACCGGGGAGCTGTTTTTT. This translates into CASPRGTGELFF.

The chain carries TRBV5-1 and TRBJ1-1, with D hard to call. With 0 bases removed from V and 8 bases from J, the gap between germline ends came to 11 bases. There are 13 residues in the CDR3. CDR1 and CDR2 (germline): SGHRS, YFSETQ. CDR3 in DNA: TGCGCCAGCAGCTTGGCGGACCCCCTCGAAGCTTTCTTT. Protein sequence: CASSLADPLEAFF. Complete variable domain (other parts from reference TRBV5-1 and TRBJ1-1): KAGVTQTPRYLIKTRGQQVTLSCSPISGHRSVSWYQQTPGQGLQFLFEYFSETQRNKGNFPGRFSGRQFSNSRSEMNVSTLELGDSALYLCASSLADPLEAFFGQGTRLTVV.

The chain joins TRBV3-1 to TRBJ1-2; 9 positions agree with TRBD1. J gave up 8 bases and V 1 base, and 17 bases lay outside the gene matches. The CDR3 consists of 18 residues. CDR1 is LGHDT and CDR2 is YNNKEL in the germline V gene (reference sequence). The CDR3 is CASSQVSQAGTGLRGYTF. CDR3 bases: TGTGCCAGCAGCCAAGTCTCTCAGGCCGGGACAGGGCTTCGCGGCTACACCTTC.

This rearrangement joins TRBV6-5 to TRBJ2-3; perhaps D is TRBD1 or TRBD2 (5 bases each). The CDR3 has 14 residues. Germline CDR1 is MNHEY and CDR2 is SVGAGI. The V and J ends lost 6 bases and 2 bases respectively, with 12 bases between them. CDR3 amino acids: CASRPGTLTDTQYF. In nucleotides, the CDR3 is TGTGCCAGCAGACCCGGGACGCTCACAGATACGCAGTATTTT.

The genes are TRBV7-9 and TRBJ1-1, with 9 bases fitting TRBD1. Germline V gene lookup returns CDR1 SEHNR and CDR2 FQNEAQ (reference sequence). With V trimmed by 11 bases and J by 3 bases, 10 bases remained unmatched. This CDR3 comprises 14 residues. CDR3 in DNA: TGTGCCGGGGGGACAGGGCAGCCGGACACTGAAGCTTTCTTT. Protein: CAGGTGQPDTEAFF.

This sequence joins TRBV15 and TRBJ2-1, with D hard to call. The CDR3 contains 16 residues. Germline V lookup: CDR1 LNHNV, CDR2 YYDKDF (reference sequence). V lost 0 bases and J 0 bases, leaving 9 bases between the germline ends. Here the CDR3 DNA reads TGTGCCACCAGCAGAGATAACCCGAGCTCCTACAATGAGCAGTTCTTC. This codes for CATSRDNPSSYNEQFF.

This chain connects TRBV7-9 to TRBJ2-1; D not resolved. V was trimmed by 5 bases and J by 4 bases, leaving 15 bases between them. CDR3 length: 15 residues. Germline V gene lookup returns CDR1 SEHNR and CDR2 FQNEAQ (reference sequence). CDR3 residues: CASSPPRGSYNEQFF. The CDR3 region has the DNA TGTGCCAGCAGCCCTCCTAGAGGTTCATACAATGAGCAGTTCTTC.

The chain couples TRBV6-1 to TRBJ2-1, with 7 bases matching TRBD2. The CDR3 covers 17 residues. Germline CDR1 reads MNHNS; CDR2 reads SASEGT. Losses at the gene ends were 2 bases for V and 2 bases for J; bases not matched to a gene: 9. The chain's CDR3 is CASSEREGLEPYNEQFF. CDR3 DNA sequence: TGTGCCAGCAGTGAACGGGAAGGACTAGAACCCTACAATGAGCAGTTCTTC.

The CDR3 sequence is CAWSVKGNSYEQYF. The CDR3 region has the DNA TGTGCCTGGAGTGTGAAGGGGAACTCCTACGAGCAGTACTTC. V is TRBV30 and J is TRBJ2-7; the D gene is possibly TRBD1 (5 bases). The CDR3 length is 14 residues. V lost 0 bases and J lost 0, with 9 bases in between. Per the germline V gene, CDR1 is GTSNPN and CDR2 is SVGIG (reference sequence).

The V gene is TRBV6-5, the J gene TRBJ2-2, with a weak D call TRBD1 (6 bases). Germline V gene sequence: CDR1 MNHEY, CDR2 SVGAGI. V lost 6 bases, J lost 5 bases, and 10 bases lay in between. The CDR3 runs to 13 residues. The CDR3 loop reads CASSYRATGELFF. The CDR3, as DNA: TGTGCCAGCAGCTACAGGGCTACCGGGGAGCTGTTTTTT.

The chain joins TRBV19 to TRBJ2-1; TRBD1 aligns across 11 bases. The CDR3 extends over 15 amino acids. Germline CDR1 LNHDA, CDR2 SQIVND (reference sequence). V lost 1 base to trimming and J lost 9 bases; unmatched junction nucleotides: 5. CDR3 DNA sequence: TGTGCCAGTAGTATAGGGACAGGGGGCATAGGTGAGCAGTTCTTC. Amino acids: CASSIGTGGIGEQFF.

CDR3 amino acids: CASSMTVNTEAFF. CDR3 coding DNA: TGTGCCAGCAGCATGACGGTGAACACTGAAGCTTTCTTT. The genes are TRBV5-4 and TRBJ1-1; D uncertain. This CDR3 has 13 amino acids. V gave up 4 bases and J gave up 0 bases, with 7 bases separating them. Germline CDR1 and CDR2: SGHNT and YYREEE (reference sequence). Variable domain in full (rest from reference TRBV5-4 and TRBJ1-1): ETGVTQSPTHLIKTRGQQVTLRCSSQSGHNTVSWYQQALGQGPQFIFQYYREEENGRGNFPPRFSGLQFPNYSSELNVNALELDDSALYLCASSMTVNTEAFFGQGTRLTVV.

This chain connects TRBV19 to TRBJ2-1; D is perhaps TRBD1 or TRBD2 (5 bases each). This CDR3 has 15 residues. CDR1 and CDR2 (germline): LNHDA, SQIVND (reference sequence). V was trimmed by 3 bases and J by 5 bases, leaving 14 bases between them. CDR3 in DNA: TGTGCCAGTAGTATGGGGGACCGATTCGACAATGAGCAGTTCTTC. It codes for CASSMGDRFDNEQFF. Variable domain in full (rest from reference TRBV19 and TRBJ2-1): DGGITQSPKYLFRKEGQNVTLSCEQNLNHDAMYWYRQDPGQGLRLIYYSQIVNDFQKGDIAEGYSVSREKKESFPLTVTSAQKNPTAFYLCASSMGDRFDNEQFFGPGTRLTVL.

This clonotype was counted a single time. This chain joins TRBV5-1 and TRBJ1-5; no clear D. CDR1 is SGHRS, CDR2 YFSETQ, per germline. The CDR3 is 16 residues long. Trimming took off 1 base at V and 2 bases at J, with 13 bases between the two ends. This CDR3 is CASSLWPEDGNQPQHF. The CDR3, as DNA: TGCGCCAGCAGCTTGTGGCCGGAGGACGGCAATCAGCCCCAGCATTTT.

The chain is built from TRBV6-5 and TRBJ2-1, with D uncertain. Trimming stripped 0 bases from V and 5 bases from J, with 5 bases between. The length of the CDR3 is 13 residues. The V gene's germline CDR1 is MNHEY and CDR2 SVGAGI. CDR3 region: CASSYSINNEQFF. The CDR3 DNA is TGTGCCAGCAGTTACTCCATAAACAATGAGCAGTTCTTC.

The genes are TRBV7-9 and TRBJ2-5; D might be TRBD2 (6 bases). Germline assignment: CDR1 SEHNR and CDR2 FQNEAQ (reference sequence). Trimming took off 2 bases at V and 5 bases at J, with 9 bases between the two ends. The CDR3 loop spans 13 amino acids. CDR3 region: CASSLTGGETQYF. CDR3 coding DNA: TGTGCCAGCAGCTTAACCGGAGGGGAGACCCAGTACTTC.

This rearrangement joins TRBV27 to TRBJ2-1, with 9 bases identical to TRBD1. Germline CDR1 reads MNHEY; CDR2 reads SMNVEV (reference sequence). V dropped 7 bases and J dropped 4; count of bases not matched to a gene: 5. This CDR3 has 14 residues. The CDR3 DNA follows: TGTGCCAGCATGGGACAGGGACCTTACAATGAGCAGTTCTTC. Its translation: CASMGQGPYNEQFF.